This T cell receptor beta chain was recovered during a study of blood T cells in healthy people across ages. The CDR3 sequence is 14 residues long. Per the germline V gene, CDR1 is SGDLS and CDR2 is YYNGEE. V was trimmed by 7 bases and J by 8 bases, leaving 19 bases between them. Turning to this clonotype: Its antigen is currently unknown.

Then a second PCR, running roughly 6 to 12 cycles, was carried out with a sample-barcoded 5' primer and a J-beta primer mix. TCRdb recomputed calls from the 5' RACE reads with MiXCR, one row per CDR3 protein. The table includes around 990,000 distinct CDR3 sequences, roughly two fifths detected once. General study results and limits: Calculation of diversity from one million T cells yielded estimates considered to be underestimates. The fall in TCR beta diversity per million T cells was roughly linear with age.

Every sample gave at least 5.5 micrograms of total RNA when it was extracted. This TCR was recovered from a man aged 18 to 30 in good health. The chain combines TRBV9 with TRBJ2-1; weak D call: TRBD1 (5 bases). Material: blood. CDR3 DNA: TGTGCCAGCGGCACAGGACGGCCATCCGATGAGCAGTTCTTC. Its protein product is CASGTGRPSDEQFF.